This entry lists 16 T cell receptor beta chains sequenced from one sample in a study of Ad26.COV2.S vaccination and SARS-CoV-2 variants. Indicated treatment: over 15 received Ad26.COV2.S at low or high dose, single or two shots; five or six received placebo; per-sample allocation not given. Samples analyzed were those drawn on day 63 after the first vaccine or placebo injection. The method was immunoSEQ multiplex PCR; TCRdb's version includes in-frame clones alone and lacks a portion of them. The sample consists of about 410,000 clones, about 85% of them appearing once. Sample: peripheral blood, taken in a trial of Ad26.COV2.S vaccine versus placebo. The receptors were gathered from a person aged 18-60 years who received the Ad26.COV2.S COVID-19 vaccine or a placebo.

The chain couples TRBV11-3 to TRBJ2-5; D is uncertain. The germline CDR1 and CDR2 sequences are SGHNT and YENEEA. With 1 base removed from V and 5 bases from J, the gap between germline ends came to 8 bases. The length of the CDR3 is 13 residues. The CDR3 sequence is CASSLGGRETQYF. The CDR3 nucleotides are TGTGCCAGCAGCTTAGGTGGCCGGGAGACCCAGTACTTC. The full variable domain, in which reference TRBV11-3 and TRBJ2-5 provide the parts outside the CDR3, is EAGVVQSPRYKIIEKKQPVAFWCNPISGHNTLYWYLQNLGQGPELLIRYENEEAVDDSQLPKDRFSAERLKGVDSTLKIQPAELGDSAVYLCASSLGGRETQYFGPGTRLLVL.

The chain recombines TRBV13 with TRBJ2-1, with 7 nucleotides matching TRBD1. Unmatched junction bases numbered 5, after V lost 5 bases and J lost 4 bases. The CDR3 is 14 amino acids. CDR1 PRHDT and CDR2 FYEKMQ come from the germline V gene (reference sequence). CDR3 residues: CASSIRQGYNEQFF. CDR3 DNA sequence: TGTGCCAGCAGCATAAGACAGGGTTACAATGAGCAGTTCTTC. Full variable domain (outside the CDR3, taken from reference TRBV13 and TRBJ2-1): AAGVIQSPRHLIKEKRETATLKCYPIPRHDTVYWYQQGPGQDPQFLISFYEKMQSDKGSIPDRFSAQQFSDYHSELNMSSLELGDSALYFCASSIRQGYNEQFFGPGTRLTVL.

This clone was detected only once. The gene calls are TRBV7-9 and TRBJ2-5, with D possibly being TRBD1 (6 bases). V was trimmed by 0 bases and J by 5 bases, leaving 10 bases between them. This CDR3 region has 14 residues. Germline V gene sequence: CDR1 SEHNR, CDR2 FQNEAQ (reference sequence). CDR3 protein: CASSLAGRGETQYF. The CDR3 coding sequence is TGTGCCAGCAGCTTAGCGGGCAGGGGCGAGACCCAGTACTTC.

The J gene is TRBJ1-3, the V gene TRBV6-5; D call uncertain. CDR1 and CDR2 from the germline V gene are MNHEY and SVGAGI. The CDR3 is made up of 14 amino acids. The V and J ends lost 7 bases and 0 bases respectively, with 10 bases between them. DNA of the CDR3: TGTGCCAGCACCCCAGTGAGCTCTGGAAACACCATATATTTT. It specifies CASTPVSSGNTIYF.

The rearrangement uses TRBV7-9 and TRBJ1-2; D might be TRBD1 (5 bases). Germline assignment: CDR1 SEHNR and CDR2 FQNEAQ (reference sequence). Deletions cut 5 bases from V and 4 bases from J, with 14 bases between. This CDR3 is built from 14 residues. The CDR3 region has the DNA TGTGCCAGCAGCCCTAGACAGACTCTCTATGGCTACACCTTC. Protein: CASSPRQTLYGYTF.

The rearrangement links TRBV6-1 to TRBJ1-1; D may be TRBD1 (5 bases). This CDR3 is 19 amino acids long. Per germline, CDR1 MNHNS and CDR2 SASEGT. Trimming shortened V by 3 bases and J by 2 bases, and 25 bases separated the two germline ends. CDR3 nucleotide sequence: TGTGCCAGCAGTGATATACTGGCAGGGAGCGGAACTAGTAACACTGAAGCTTTCTTT. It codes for CASSDILAGSGTSNTEAFF.

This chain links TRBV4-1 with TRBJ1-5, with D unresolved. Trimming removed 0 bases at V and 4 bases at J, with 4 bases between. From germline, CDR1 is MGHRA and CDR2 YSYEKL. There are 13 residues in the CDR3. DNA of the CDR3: TGCGCCAGCAGCCAAGACAGTAATCAGCCCCAGCATTTT. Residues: CASSQDSNQPQHF.

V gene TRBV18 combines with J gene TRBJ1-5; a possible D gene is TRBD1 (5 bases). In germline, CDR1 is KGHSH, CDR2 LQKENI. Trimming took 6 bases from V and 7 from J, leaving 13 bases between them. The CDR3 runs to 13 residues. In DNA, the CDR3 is TGTGCCAGCTCCCAAGGGGAGGGGCAGCCCCAGCATTTT. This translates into CASSQGEGQPQHF.

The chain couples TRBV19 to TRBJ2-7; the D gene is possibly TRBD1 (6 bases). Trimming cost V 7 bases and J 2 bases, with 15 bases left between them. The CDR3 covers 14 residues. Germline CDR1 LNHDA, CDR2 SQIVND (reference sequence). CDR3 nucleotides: TGTGCCAGTATCTCCGGGACACCGCCCTACGAGCAGTACTTC. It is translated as CASISGTPPYEQYF.

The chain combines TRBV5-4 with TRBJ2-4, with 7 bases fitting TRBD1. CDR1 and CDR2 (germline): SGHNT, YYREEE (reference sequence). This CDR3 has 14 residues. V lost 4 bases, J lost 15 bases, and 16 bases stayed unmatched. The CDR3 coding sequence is TGTGCCAGCAGCCAGAGGGGACAGAGCTCCACATTGTACTTC. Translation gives CASSQRGQSSTLYF.

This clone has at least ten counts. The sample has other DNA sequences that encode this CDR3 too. The CDR3, as DNA: TGTGCCAGCAGTGAACAGGGGGCCTCTGGAAACACCATATATTTT. This translates into CASSEQGASGNTIYF. This chain joins TRBV2 and TRBJ1-3; 8 bases are shared with TRBD1. J lost 0 bases, V lost 2 bases, and 0 bases had no gene match. Germline assignment: CDR1 SNHLY and CDR2 FYNNEI. This CDR3 is 15 amino acids long.

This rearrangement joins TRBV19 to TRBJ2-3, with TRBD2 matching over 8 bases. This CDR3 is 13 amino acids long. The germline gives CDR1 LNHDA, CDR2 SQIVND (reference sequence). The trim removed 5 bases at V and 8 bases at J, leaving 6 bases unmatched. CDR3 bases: TGTGCCAGTAGTCCCCGGGGGGGTGGTACGCAGTATTTT. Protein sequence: CASSPRGGGTQYF.

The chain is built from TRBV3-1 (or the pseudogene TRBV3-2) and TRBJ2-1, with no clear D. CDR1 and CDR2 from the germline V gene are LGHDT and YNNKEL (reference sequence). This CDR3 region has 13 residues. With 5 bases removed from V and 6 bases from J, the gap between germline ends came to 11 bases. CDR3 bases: TGTGCCAGCAGCTCCGGACGCGTCAATGAGCAGTTCTTC. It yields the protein CASSSGRVNEQFF.

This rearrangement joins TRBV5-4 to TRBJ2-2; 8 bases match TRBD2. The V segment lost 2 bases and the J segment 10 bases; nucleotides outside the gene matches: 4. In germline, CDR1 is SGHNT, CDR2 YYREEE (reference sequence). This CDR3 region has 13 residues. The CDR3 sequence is CASSLVGGAELFF. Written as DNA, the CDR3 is TGTGCCAGCAGCTTAGTCGGGGGGGCGGAGCTGTTTTTT.

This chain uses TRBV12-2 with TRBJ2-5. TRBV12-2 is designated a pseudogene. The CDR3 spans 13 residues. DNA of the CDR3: TGTGCAAGTCGCTTCTTTACGTGGGAGACCCAGTACTTC. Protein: CASRFFTWETQYF.

The CDR3 is CASSNRQGANYGYTF. CDR3 sequence (DNA): TGTGCCAGTAGTAATCGACAGGGGGCTAACTATGGCTACACCTTC. The V gene is TRBV19, the J gene TRBJ1-2; TRBD1 agrees at 9 bases. This CDR3 is built from 15 residues. V gave up 4 bases and J gave up 0 bases; unmatched junction bases: 3. Germline values: CDR1 LNHDA, CDR2 SQIVND (reference sequence).